The 9 T cell receptor beta chains given below trace back to one sample, sequenced in a study of blood T cell repertoires in COVID-19. Data came from immunoSEQ multiplex PCR; TCRdb stores just in-frame clones and leaves some out. The data show about 140,000 clones, with about 86% seen just once and around 8.4% held by the top ten. Material: peripheral blood. These receptors were collected from a woman in her sixties with acute or convalescent COVID-19.

The J gene is TRBJ2-7, the V gene TRBV30; 7 bases line up with TRBD2. This CDR3 spans 12 amino acids. Germline CDR1 GTSNPN, CDR2 SVGIG (reference sequence). V shed 8 bases, J shed 6 bases, and the junction held 10 bases outside the gene matches. CDR3 bases: TGTGCCGGGGAGGGGAACCTGCGCGAGCAGTACTTC. It yields the protein CAGEGNLREQYF.

The chain joins TRBV12-3 or TRBV12-4 to TRBJ2-1; no firm D call. Between the trimmed V and J ends, which lost 1 base and 10 bases, there was a span of 11 bases. The CDR3 extends over 13 amino acids. For the CDR3, the DNA is TGTGCCAGCAGTTTAGTGGCAACCCACGAGCAGTTCTTC. It is translated as CASSLVATHEQFF.

V and J are TRBV6-5 and TRBJ2-1; weak D call: TRBD2 (5 bases). Germline V gene sequence: CDR1 MNHEY, CDR2 SVGAGI. V was shortened by 6 bases and J by 9 bases, with 15 bases between the two germline ends. The CDR3 is 13 amino acids. CDR3 protein: CASSRNPGGEQFF. The CDR3 DNA is TGTGCCAGCAGCCGCAATCCCGGAGGTGAGCAGTTCTTC.

As DNA, the CDR3 is TGCGCCAGCAGCTCCGGGGAGAGGGGAGGGACTGAAGCTTTCTTT. This codes for CASSSGERGGTEAFF. V usage is TRBV5-1 and J usage is TRBJ1-1, with a tentative D call TRBD1 (5 bases). Germline values: CDR1 SGHRS, CDR2 YFSETQ. The CDR3 has 15 residues. Deletions cut 3 bases from V and 5 bases from J, with 17 bases between.

This clone was seen a single time. This chain connects TRBV6-5 to TRBJ1-4, with 7 bases identical to TRBD1. The CDR3 sequence is 14 residues long. The germline CDR1 and CDR2 sequences are MNHEY and SVGAGI. The junction had 8 bases not matched to a gene; V was cut back by 6 bases and J by 7 bases. The CDR3 is CASRIRGAGEKLFF. The CDR3 DNA reads TGTGCCAGCAGAATCAGGGGGGCTGGTGAAAAACTGTTTTTT.

This chain connects TRBV6-5 to TRBJ2-5; 7 positions match TRBD2. The trim removed 6 bases at V and 4 bases at J, leaving 2 bases unmatched. The CDR3 is 12 amino acids. Germline V gives CDR1 MNHEY, CDR2 SVGAGI. The CDR3 is CASRASGETQYF. DNA of the CDR3: TGTGCCAGCAGGGCTAGCGGAGAGACCCAGTACTTC.

The rearrangement links TRBV29-1 to TRBJ2-5; TRBD2 matches at 10 bases. The CDR3 covers 15 residues. Germline V gives CDR1 SQVTM, CDR2 ANQGSEA. V lost 8 bases, J lost 6 bases, and 15 bases stayed unmatched. The CDR3 here is CSPKGASGGVQTQYF. The CDR3 coding sequence is TGCAGCCCCAAAGGAGCTAGCGGGGGTGTCCAGACCCAGTACTTC.

A few counts support this clone. This rearrangement joins TRBV19 to TRBJ1-5, with unresolved D. The germline CDR1 and CDR2 sequences are LNHDA and SQIVND (reference sequence). The CDR3 spans 13 residues. With 7 bases removed from V and 1 base from J, the gap between germline ends came to 8 bases. CDR3 in amino acids: CASNDQSNQPQHF. CDR3 DNA: TGTGCCAGTAATGATCAGAGCAATCAGCCCCAGCATTTT.

The V gene is TRBV19, the J gene TRBJ1-2; a possible D gene is TRBD1 (6 bases). This CDR3 is built from 15 residues. Per germline, CDR1 LNHDA and CDR2 SQIVND (reference sequence). Between the trimmed V and J ends, which lost 6 bases and 2 bases, there was a span of 16 bases. CDR3 protein: CASRERGTLNYGYTF. The CDR3 DNA reads as TGTGCCAGTAGAGAAAGGGGGACACTGAACTATGGCTACACCTTC.